This TCR beta chain was captured by sequencing in a study of radiotherapy plus CTLA-4 blockade in lung cancer (dated by TCRdb to the late 2010s). About the investigation overall: Among the enrolled patients, about 19% had an objective response, and 25% to 40% reached disease control. Summary of the overall study and its limitations: After treatment with radiotherapy and ipilimumab, TCR clones that came from tumors expanded in the peripheral blood. Early dynamic changes in blood T cell clones, together with increased serum interferon-beta after radiation, were reported as the strongest predictors of response.

CDR1 SEHNR and CDR2 FQNEAQ are derived from the germline V gene (reference sequence). The CDR3 spans 17 residues, from the cysteine through the phenylalanine. The only DNA kept is the CDR3, 51 bases in frame from the first base. The library was produced with the immunoSEQ multiplex PCR assay. Entries here come from immuneACCESS through TCRdb and include only in-frame sequences with V and J called. Some clones fail to appear in such tables; in the studies checked, an unresolved V gene covers under half of the shortfall, and the cause of the remainder is unknown. The sample yields 85,000 to 100,000 clones; approximately 86% were counted once. The ten top clones hold around 15% of the sample. As to this clone: Its antigen remains unidentified. A junction boundary mismatches the germline segment, possibly from a read error.

Focal radiation therapy combined with CTLA-4 blockade (ipilimumab) was tested in patients with chemo-refractory metastatic non-small-cell lung cancer. Rearrangement joined TRBV7-9 to TRBJ2-2; the D gene is perhaps TRBD2, on 5 matching bases. This material consisted of peripheral blood, taken from a patient treated with radiotherapy plus ipilimumab. This TCR was sampled from a human donor with non-small cell lung cancer that progressed on radiotherapy plus ipilimumab. The encoded CDR3 is CATSLVPSGVGIGELFF. The base sequence is TGTGCCACCAGCTTAGTACCCAGCGGAGTTGGTATCGGGGAGCTGTTTTTT.